The 5 T cell receptor beta chains below were found in one sample sequenced in a study of cytomegalovirus exposure and HLA in healthy donors. Primers for the PCR totalled 60 Vbeta and 13 Jbeta. Generated by immunoSEQ multiplex PCR, the TCRdb table keeps only in-frame clones and is missing some. The sample has over 75,000 clones; about 89% are singletons. Material: PBMCs. These receptors were taken from a young man in good health and CMV-seropositive.

The chain joins TRBV6-5 to TRBJ2-1, with D maybe TRBD1 (5 bases). The CDR3 extends over 16 amino acids. Trimming removed 0 bases from V and 3 bases from J, with 12 bases in between. Germline CDR1 and CDR2: MNHEY and SVGAGI. CDR3 sequence: CASSYSYSRGYNEQFF. The CDR3 DNA is TGTGCCAGCAGTTACTCCTACAGTAGGGGCTACAATGAGCAGTTCTTC.

The chain recombines TRBV6-4 with TRBJ1-2; TRBD1 aligns across 8 bases. V shed 5 bases and J 2 bases; nucleotides not matched to a gene: 4. The CDR3 loop spans 14 amino acids. Looked up from germline, CDR1 is MRHNA and CDR2 is SNTAGT. CDR3 protein: CASSPGTGNYGYTF. The CDR3 DNA reads TGTGCCAGCAGTCCCGGGACAGGCAACTATGGCTACACCTTC.

The DNA of the CDR3 is TGTGCCAGCAGTTTAACCCTGGCCCCCGGGGAGCTGTTTTTT. Its translation: CASSLTLAPGELFF. V gene TRBV28 combines with J gene TRBJ2-2, with no clear D. CDR3 length: 14 amino acids. Trimming stripped 2 bases from V and 6 bases from J, with 10 bases between. Germline CDR1 MDHEN, CDR2 SYDVKM.

V is TRBV11-2 and J is TRBJ2-7; TRBD2 agrees at 8 bases. V was clipped by 5 bases and J by 6 bases; unmatched bases: 6. This CDR3 region has 13 residues. The germline V gene has CDR1 SGHAT and CDR2 FQNNGV. Here the CDR3 DNA reads TGTGCCAGCAGCCCAACGGGGGGGGTCGAGCAGTACTTC. Translated, it gives CASSPTGGVEQYF.

The V gene is TRBV7-2, the J gene TRBJ1-2, with 9 positions matching TRBD1. In germline, CDR1 is SGHTA, CDR2 FQGNSA. This CDR3 spans 13 amino acids. J was trimmed by 7 bases and V by 5 bases; bases with no gene match: 5. The CDR3 is CASSRQGGGGYTF. In DNA, the CDR3 is TGTGCCAGCAGCAGACAGGGGGGAGGTGGCTACACCTTC.